This entry is about one TCR beta chain. Its antigen is not known. V shed 7 bases and J shed 0 bases, with 10 bases lying between them. This CDR3 spans 13 amino acids. Per germline, CDR1 LGHNT and CDR2 FRNRAP. Generated by immunoSEQ multiplex PCR, the TCRdb table keeps only in-frame clones and is missing some. The sample has more than 85,000 clones, 85% to 95% seen once. This sample is drawn from a study of graft-versus-host responses after intestinal transplantation. The wider study: Multivisceral, liver-intestinal, or isolated intestinal transplants were received by the recipients. Recipients across the board were started on anti-thymocyte globulin induction, then kept on tacrolimus and steroids for about 3 years.

The sample here was unstimulated CD8+ T cells sorted from spleen or lymph node cells, taken before intestinal transplant. The sequence was obtained from a human donor who received an intestinal transplant. The rearrangement links TRBV12-5 to TRBJ2-7, with a tentative D call TRBD1 (5 bases). DNA of the CDR3: TGTGCTAGTGACTCGCAGGGCTCCTACGAGCAGTACTTC. Protein product: CASDSQGSYEQYF.